This T cell receptor beta chain comes out of a study of OX40 agonist ivuxolimab in advanced cancers. With respect to the entire study: Ivuxolimab, which targeted the costimulatory receptor OX40 (CD134), was an agonistic, fully human IgG2 monoclonal antibody. Intravenous ivuxolimab was administered to patients every 2 weeks at six dose levels: 0.01, 0.1, 0.3, 1.5, 3 and 10 mg/kg. Among the approximately 54 dose-escalation patients, around 19 had hepatocellular carcinoma, 15 melanoma, 9 renal cell carcinoma and 9 head and neck cancer. In the dose-escalation cohort, more than 80% of patients were male, and the mean age was 60 years with a range of roughly 20 to 79. Patients were allowed to have had prior anti-PD-1, anti-PD-L1 or anti-CTLA-4 therapy, and 40% to 45% of the dose-escalation patients had been treated with checkpoint inhibitors. Partial responses occurred in three dose-escalation patients, of whom one had hepatocellular carcinoma and two had cutaneous melanoma. The purpose of peripheral TCRbeta sequencing was to test whether ivuxolimab changed TCR sequence diversity and led to clonal T-cell expansion. The paper covers the monotherapy dose-escalation part of the phase I ivuxolimab trial, which included N ≈ 57 patients.

As concerns this clone: The specificity of this receptor is unknown. No much larger clonotype is one base removed from it; base qualities were not supplied.

General study outcomes and caveats: At doses of 0.1 to 3.0 mg/kg, clonal expansion of both CD4+ and CD8+ T cells in blood was seen between baseline and week 6. After ivuxolimab, CD8+ T cells had more expanded clones than CD4+ T cells on average. Low levels of normalized T-cell clonal expansion were also seen in some patients who did not respond. In the 0.1-3.0 mg/kg groups, partial responders were among the patients with the lowest normalized peripheral clonal expansion, particularly in CD8+ T cells. The antigen specificity of the peripheral T cells that underwent clonal expansion was not determined.

To sequence the TCRbeta CDR3 region, genomic DNA was isolated from the sorted cells. TCRbeta CDR3 regions were sequenced using the immunoSEQ Assay. TCRdb obtained this table from immuneACCESS and retained in-frame rearrangements with V and J assigned. These tables miss some clones; where compared with another copy, unresolved V genes account for less than half of the shortfall, and the remainder is unexplained. This sample lists about 48,000 clones; 80% to 90% were detected once. The top ten clones comprise roughly 9.9% of the sample. Patients with autoimmune disease history or receiving systemic immunosuppression were excluded from the trial. Peripheral blood for TCR sequencing was collected from all dose cohorts at baseline, on cycle 4 day 1, and on cycle 7 day 1. Samples came from an open-label, multicenter, first-in-human phase I dose-escalation trial of ivuxolimab. Adults with locally advanced or metastatic melanoma, renal cell carcinoma, hepatocellular carcinoma or head and neck squamous cell carcinoma were enrolled in the trial. Before TCR sequencing, CD4+ and CD8+ T cells were separately sorted from peripheral blood.

The cysteine opens and the phenylalanine closes a CDR3 of 15 amino acids. Just the 45-base CDR3 DNA is kept, in frame starting at base 1. V lost 3 bases and J lost 2 bases, and the count of bases not matched to a germline gene is 6. In the germline V gene, CDR1 corresponds to SGHRS and CDR2 to YFSETQ. The V and J segments used are TRBV5-1 and TRBJ2-7, and 9 junction bases match TRBD1. The sequenced sample was CD4+ or CD8+ T cells sorted from blood, obtained in a trial of the OX40 agonist ivuxolimab. The source is an adult with an advanced solid tumor such as melanoma, head and neck, liver or kidney cancer. CDR3 protein: CASSSGQGVPYEQYF. Here is the DNA: TGCGCCAGCAGCTCGGGACAGGGAGTCCCCTACGAGCAGTACTTC.